The entry that follows covers one T cell receptor (beta chain) sequence. Its antigen is currently unknown. This sample includes further DNA sequences coding for the same CDR3. These data come from a study of OX40 agonist ivuxolimab in advanced cancers. Study-level information: Patients were treated with intravenous ivuxolimab, dosed at 0.01 to 10 mg/kg and infused every 2 weeks.

Sequencing was performed with immunoSEQ multiplex PCR; in TCRdb, only in-frame clones are kept and a portion is missing. The sample contains tens of thousands of clones, just under 95% of which appear only once. Patients who had autoimmune disease history or got systemic immunosuppression were left out. Findings and limits, study-wide: Clones of CD4+ and CD8+ blood T cells grew by week 6 at doses of 0.1 to 3.0 mg/kg.

Between the trimmed V and J ends, which lost 0 bases and 7 bases, there was a span of 8 bases. This CDR3 is built from 13 residues. The germline gives CDR1 SGHDN, CDR2 FVKESK. The chain has TRBV14 and TRBJ2-3; D is unresolved. This receptor was identified in an adult with an advanced solid tumor such as melanoma, head and neck, liver or kidney cancer. This material consisted of CD4+ or CD8+ T cells sorted from blood, taken in a trial of the OX40 agonist ivuxolimab. The CDR3, as DNA: TGTGCCAGCAGCCAAGAGCCACATCATACGCAGTATTTT. As protein: CASSQEPHHTQYF.